This is a list of T cell receptor beta chains from one sample in a study of cytomegalovirus exposure and HLA in healthy donors. TCRdb's copy holds only in-frame clones and misses some; the assay was immunoSEQ multiplex PCR. Among roughly 150,000 clones, about 72% were seen once, and the ten largest hold more than 1.2%. Sequencing was performed on PBMCs. These receptors came from a male donor in good health and CMV-seronegative. Both conserved end residues are part of each CDR3. The D gene is left open where the match is weak. The size of a clone is reported for some rows only, either as once, few or many, or as a class for expanded clones.

>TRBV4-1|once|TRBJ2-4|TRBD1
CASSQGPFTGDGKNIQYF
TGCGCCAGCAGCCAAGGCCCCTTCACAGGGGATGGCAAAAACATTCAGTACTTC
>TRBV9|-|TRBJ2-5|-
CASSVEQQETQYF
TGTGCCAGCAGCGTAGAACAGCAAGAGACCCAGTACTTC
>TRBV6-1|-|TRBJ2-7|TRBD2
CASSPLAGGPSEQYF
TGTGCCAGCAGTCCCCTAGCGGGAGGGCCCTCCGAGCAGTACTTC
>TRBV10-3|few|TRBJ1-1|TRBD1
CAATGGTEAFF
TGTGCCGCCACAGGGGGCACTGAAGCTTTCTTT
>TRBV11-2|-|TRBJ2-7|TRBD1
CASSLGGTGHGYEQYF
TGTGCCAGCAGCTTAGGGGGGACAGGGCATGGGTACGAGCAGTACTTC
>TRBV6-5|-|TRBJ2-7|TRBD1
CASGGLGQGSDEQYF
TGTGCCAGCGGGGGGTTAGGACAGGGTAGTGACGAGCAGTACTTC
>TRBV20-1|-|TRBJ1-1|-
CSVTPGTEAFF
TGCAGTGTTACCCCAGGGACTGAAGCTTTCTTT
>TRBV7-2|-|TRBJ2-3|-
CASSGSGTSTQYF
TGTGCCAGCAGCGGCTCCGGGACTTCTACGCAGTATTTT
>TRBV5-5|-|TRBJ1-1|-
CASSTGISGEAFF
TGTGCCAGCAGCACAGGTATTTCGGGTGAAGCTTTCTTT
>TRBV18|-|TRBJ2-7|TRBD2
CASSPWGGSYEQYF
TGTGCCAGCTCACCGTGGGGGGGGTCCTACGAGCAGTACTTC
>TRBV15|-|TRBJ2-5|TRBD1
CATSNTGGETQYF
TGTGCCACCAGCAACACAGGGGGGGAGACCCAGTACTTC
>TRBV29-1|-|TRBJ1-1|-
CSVAGQMNTEAFF
TGCAGCGTTGCCGGACAGATGAACACTGAAGCTTTCTTT
>TRBV7-3|-|TRBJ2-3|-
CASSFSEADTQYF
TGTGCCAGCAGCTTCAGCGAGGCAGATACGCAGTATTTT
>TRBV29-1|-|TRBJ1-2|-
CSVDLVGAHGYTF
TGCAGCGTTGACTTGGTAGGGGCTCATGGCTACACCTTC
>TRBV13|-|TRBJ1-1|TRBD1
CASSLGRDRANTEAFF
TGTGCCAGCAGCTTAGGCCGCGACAGGGCGAACACTGAAGCTTTCTTT
>TRBV7-2|-|TRBJ2-2|-
CASSRGGLPNTGELFF
TGTGCCAGCAGTCGGGGAGGACTACCGAACACCGGGGAGCTGTTTTTT
>TRBV11-1|-|TRBJ2-1|-
CASSLVGDEQFF
TGTGCCAGCAGCTTAGTGGGCGATGAGCAGTTCTTC
>TRBV18|-|TRBJ1-5|-
CASSPLARPNQPQHF
TGTGCCAGCTCACCCCTGGCCCGCCCGAATCAGCCCCAGCATTTT
>TRBV7-6|once|TRBJ1-6|TRBD1
CASSYGQANNSPLHF
TGTGCCAGCAGCTACGGACAGGCGAATAATTCACCCCTCCACTTT
>TRBV6-5|-|TRBJ2-1|-
CASRDLVGSYNEQFF
TGTGCCAGCAGAGACTTAGTAGGTTCCTACAATGAGCAGTTCTTC
>TRBV6-1|-|TRBJ1-5|-
CASSEAGGPQPQHF
TGTGCCAGCAGTGAAGCGGGGGGTCCCCAGCCCCAGCATTTT
>TRBV6-5|-|TRBJ1-2|TRBD1
CASSYPAGGGYTF
TGTGCCAGCAGTTACCCCGCAGGGGGCGGCTACACCTTC
>TRBV28|few|TRBJ1-3|-
CASTTGGGNTIYF
TGTGCCAGCACCACTGGAGGGGGAAACACCATATATTTT
>TRBV7-9|few|TRBJ1-1|-
CASSSRGVPEAFF
TGTGCCAGCAGCTCACGTGGAGTTCCTGAAGCTTTCTTT
>TRBV7-2|-|TRBJ2-1|-
CASSRGLEQFF
TGTGCCAGCAGCCGCGGACTTGAGCAGTTCTTC
>TRBV2|-|TRBJ2-3|TRBD1
CASSGGQGLAYTQYF
TGTGCCAGCAGTGGGGGACAGGGGTTGGCGTATACGCAGTATTTT
>TRBV4-3|-|TRBJ1-2|-
CASSQDHGVYGYTF
TGCGCCAGCAGCCAAGATCACGGAGTCTATGGCTACACCTTC
>TRBV7-2|-|TRBJ2-2|TRBD1
CASSLETGAAGELFF
TGTGCCAGCAGCTTAGAAACAGGGGCGGCCGGGGAGCTGTTTTTT
>TRBV28|-|TRBJ1-5|TRBD1
CASSLPGQGAGQPQHF
TGTGCCAGCAGTTTACCCGGACAGGGGGCAGGGCAGCCCCAGCATTTT
>TRBV6-6|-|TRBJ2-7|TRBD1
CASCRDRVGEQYF
TGTGCCAGCTGCCGGGACAGGGTGGGCGAGCAGTACTTC
>TRBV10-1|-|TRBJ2-3|-
CASNGVNPTSTDTQYF
TGCGCCAGCAACGGAGTAAATCCGACTAGCACAGATACGCAGTATTTT
>TRBV10-3|-|TRBJ2-1|-
CAISESGRTNEQFF
TGTGCCATCAGTGAGTCGGGCCGTACCAATGAGCAGTTCTTC
>TRBV4-3|-|TRBJ1-4|TRBD1
CASSQGVLTGGNEKLFF
TGCGCCAGCAGCCAAGGGGTACTCACAGGGGGCAATGAAAAACTGTTTTTT
>TRBV7-9|-|TRBJ2-1|TRBD1
CASEDRGQKEQFF
TGTGCCAGCGAAGACAGGGGGCAGAAAGAGCAGTTCTTC
>TRBV11-2|once|TRBJ2-3|-
CASSLSQADTQYF
TGTGCCAGCAGCTTAAGTCAGGCAGATACGCAGTATTTT